The clone carrying this TCR beta chain has more than one count but fewer than ten. These data come from a study of identical twins. TCRdb re-called the 5' RACE reads with MiXCR, one entry per CDR3 protein. The table records fewer than 900,000 distinct CDR3 sequences, about 20% of them present only once. Germline V gene sequence: CDR1 DFQATT, CDR2 SNEGSKA (reference sequence). This CDR3 region has 14 residues. V lost 3 bases to trimming and J lost 7 bases, with 16 bases between them. The same sample was also used in a study of T cells expressing NK-cell markers.

The clonotype was recovered from a woman younger than 35 in good health. The rearrangement uses TRBV20-1 and TRBJ2-1; TRBD2 is a possible D gene (5 bases). The specimen was PBMCs. The CDR3 here is CSASLGRGWNEQFF. CDR3 bases: TGCAGTGCTAGTCTGGGGAGAGGCTGGAATGAGCAGTTCTTC.